What follows is one TCR beta chain and its context. No antigen is known for it. Base qualities are not provided; no much larger clone lies one nucleotide away. The CDR3, cysteine through phenylalanine, is 18 amino acids long. The retained sequence is limited to the CDR3, 54 bases, with the frame set at the first base. From a lookup of the germline V gene (reference sequence), CDR1 and CDR2 are LNHDA and SQIVND. V loses 5 bases at its end and J loses 5 bases; junction bases beyond the gene matches: 16. The data originate from a study of blood T cell repertoires in COVID-19 (dated by TCRdb to 2020 to 2021). With respect to the entire study: Samples covering the acute and convalescent phases of COVID-19 were provided by collaborators in the United States, Italy and Spain. The material from the prospective study consisted of cDNA or gDNA derived from T cells, B-cell-depleted T cells, or PBMCs. Subjects who had been exposed to COVID-19, were actively infected with it, or had recovered from it provided the deeply sampled blood TCRbeta repertoires that made up the dataset. The repertoires were made available in a free public database intended to serve as a resource for research on the immune response to SARS-CoV-2. Samples were obtained from the ongoing ImmuneRACE study (first 160 participants) and from over a thousand subjects provided by 6 global collaborators. Nearly every sample came with metadata listing a de-identified subject ID, COVID-19 status, age in years and sex. HLA class I and class II types, where available, came from metadata supplied by the sample provider rather than from assay-based typing. What the research found in general, with its limitations: How much clinical and demographic metadata was included differed by source and by participant, and the metadata was provided uncurated.

TCRbeta CDR3 regions were amplified from genomic DNA by means of the immunoSEQ Assay, a bias-controlled multiplex PCR. The study's processing was this. The number of nucleated cells in each sample was estimated by amplification of reference gene primers within the assay. To quantify the absolute abundance of each unique TCRbeta CDR3 rearrangement, sequence reads were collapsed and filtered. For each sample, productive Simpson clonality was calculated as the square root of Simpson's diversity index across productive rearrangements. TCRdb obtained this table from immuneACCESS and retained in-frame rearrangements with V and J assigned. These tables miss some clones; where compared with another copy, unresolved V genes account for less than half of the shortfall, and the remainder is unexplained. That table is the source of V, J and clone size, and D and trimming were worked out from the DNA. This sample holds approximately 130,000 clones; around 88% were observed only once. The ten largest clones capture around 17% of the sample.

A second Seattle source provided samples from volunteer blood donors who had recovered from COVID-19. The collaborating institutions used their own protocols to collect whole blood in K2EDTA tubes. Collaborator samples were shipped for TCRbeta analysis as frozen whole blood, isolated PBMCs, or DNA extracted from either sample type. The specimen was peripheral blood. The clonotype comes from a woman aged 45 to 65 who had recovered from COVID-19. The chain is encoded by TRBV19 joined to TRBJ2-3, and TRBD2 matches 10 of the central bases. This receptor has the CDR3 CASSSKGQRGGRGDTQYF. The bases are TGTGCCAGTAGTTCTAAAGGTCAGCGGGGGGGCCGGGGAGATACGCAGTATTTT.